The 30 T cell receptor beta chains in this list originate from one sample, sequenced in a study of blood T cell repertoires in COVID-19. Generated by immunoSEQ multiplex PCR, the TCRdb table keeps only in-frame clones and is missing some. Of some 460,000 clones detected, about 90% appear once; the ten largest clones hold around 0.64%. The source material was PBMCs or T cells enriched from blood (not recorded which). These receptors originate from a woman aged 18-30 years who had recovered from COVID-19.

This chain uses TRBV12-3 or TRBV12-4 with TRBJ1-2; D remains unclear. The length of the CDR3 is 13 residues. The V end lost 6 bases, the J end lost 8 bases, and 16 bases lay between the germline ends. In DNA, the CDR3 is TGTGCCAGCAGCCCTGCCCCCGCAGGCGGCTACACCTTC. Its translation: CASSPAPAGGYTF.

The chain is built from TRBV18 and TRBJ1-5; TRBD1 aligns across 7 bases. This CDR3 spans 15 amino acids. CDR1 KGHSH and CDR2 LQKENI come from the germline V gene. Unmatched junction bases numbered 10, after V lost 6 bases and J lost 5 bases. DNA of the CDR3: TGTGCCAGCTCCCCCTGGCAGGGGGAAGATCAGCCCCAGCATTTT. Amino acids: CASSPWQGEDQPQHF. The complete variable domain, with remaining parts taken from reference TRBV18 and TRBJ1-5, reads NAGVMQNPRHLVRRRGQEARLRCSPMKGHSHVYWYRQLPEEGLKFMVYLQKENIIDESGMPKERFSAEFPKEGPSILRIQQVVRGDSAAYFCASSPWQGEDQPQHFGDGTRLSIL.

The CDR3 DNA sequence: TGTGCCAGCAGCCAATCCTTTGAGGATTCAACTAATGAAAAACTGTTTTTT. It translates to CASSQSFEDSTNEKLFF. The rearrangement joins TRBV3-1 (or the pseudogene TRBV3-2) to TRBJ1-4; D gene unclear. The CDR3 contains 17 residues. The germline CDR1 and CDR2 sequences are LGHDT and YNNKEL (reference sequence). Trimming pared 2 bases from V and 0 bases from J, leaving 13 bases between.

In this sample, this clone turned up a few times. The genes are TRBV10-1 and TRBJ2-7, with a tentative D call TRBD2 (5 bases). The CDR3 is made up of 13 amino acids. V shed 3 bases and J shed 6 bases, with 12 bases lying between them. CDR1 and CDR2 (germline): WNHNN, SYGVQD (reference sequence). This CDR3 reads CASSDLLRGEQYF. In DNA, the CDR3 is TGCGCCAGCAGTGATCTTCTACGGGGCGAGCAGTACTTC.

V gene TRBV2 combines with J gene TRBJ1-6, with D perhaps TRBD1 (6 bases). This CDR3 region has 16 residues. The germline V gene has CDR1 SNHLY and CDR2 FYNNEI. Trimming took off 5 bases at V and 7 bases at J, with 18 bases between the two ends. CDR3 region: CASSPDRVLRNSPLHF. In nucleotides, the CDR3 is TGTGCCAGCAGTCCGGACAGAGTCCTGAGGAATTCACCCCTCCACTTT.

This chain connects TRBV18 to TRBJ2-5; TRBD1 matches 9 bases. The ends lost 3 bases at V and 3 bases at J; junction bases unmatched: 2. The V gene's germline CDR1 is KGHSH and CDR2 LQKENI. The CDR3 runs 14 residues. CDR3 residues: CASSPRQGEETQYF. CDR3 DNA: TGTGCCAGCTCACCCCGACAGGGGGAAGAGACCCAGTACTTC.

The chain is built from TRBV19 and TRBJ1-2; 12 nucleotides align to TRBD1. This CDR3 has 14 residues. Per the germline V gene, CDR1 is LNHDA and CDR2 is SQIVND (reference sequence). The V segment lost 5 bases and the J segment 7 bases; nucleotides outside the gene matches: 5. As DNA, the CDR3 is TGTGCCAGTAGTTTGGGACAGGGGGCGCTTGGCTACACCTTC. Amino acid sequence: CASSLGQGALGYTF.

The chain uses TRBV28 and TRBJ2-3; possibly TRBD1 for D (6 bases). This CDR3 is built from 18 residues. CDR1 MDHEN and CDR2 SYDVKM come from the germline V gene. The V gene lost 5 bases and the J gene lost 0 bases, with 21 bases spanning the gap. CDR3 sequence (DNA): TGTGCCAGCAGTGGATTAACAGGGAGACTGGGAAGCACAGATACGCAGTATTTT. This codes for CASSGLTGRLGSTDTQYF.

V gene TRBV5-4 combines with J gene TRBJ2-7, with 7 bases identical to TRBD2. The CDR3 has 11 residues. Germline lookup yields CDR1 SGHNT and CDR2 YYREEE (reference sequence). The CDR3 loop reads CASSAGRECPV. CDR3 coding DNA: TGTGCCAGCAGCGCCGGGCGGGAGTGTCCTGTA.

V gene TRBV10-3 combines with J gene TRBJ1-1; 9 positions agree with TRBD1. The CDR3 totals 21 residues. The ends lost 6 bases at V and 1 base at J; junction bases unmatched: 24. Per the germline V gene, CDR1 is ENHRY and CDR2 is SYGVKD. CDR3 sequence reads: CAIRGQGGEPWSTTGNTEAFF. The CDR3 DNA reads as TGTGCCATCAGGGGACAGGGCGGTGAACCTTGGAGCACAACGGGGAACACTGAAGCTTTCTTT.

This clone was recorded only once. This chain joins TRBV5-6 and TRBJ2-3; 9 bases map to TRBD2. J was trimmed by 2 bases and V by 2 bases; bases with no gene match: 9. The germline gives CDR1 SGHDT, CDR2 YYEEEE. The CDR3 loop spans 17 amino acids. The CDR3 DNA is TGTGCCAGCAGCTTCCCCATAGCGGGGGCCATCACAGATACGCAGTATTTT. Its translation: CASSFPIAGAITDTQYF.

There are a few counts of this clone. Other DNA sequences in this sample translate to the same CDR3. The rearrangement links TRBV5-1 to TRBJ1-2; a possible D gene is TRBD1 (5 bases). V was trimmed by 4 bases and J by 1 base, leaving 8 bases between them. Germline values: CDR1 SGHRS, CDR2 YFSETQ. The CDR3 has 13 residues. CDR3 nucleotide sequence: TGCGCCAGCAGCCTGACAGTTAACTATGGCTACACCTTC. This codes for CASSLTVNYGYTF.

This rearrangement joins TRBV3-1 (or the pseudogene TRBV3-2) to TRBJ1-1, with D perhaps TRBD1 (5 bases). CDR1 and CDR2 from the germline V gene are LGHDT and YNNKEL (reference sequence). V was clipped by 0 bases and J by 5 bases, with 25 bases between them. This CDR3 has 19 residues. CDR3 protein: CASSQESGGEKESRTEAFF. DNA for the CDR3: TGTGCCAGCAGCCAAGAATCGGGGGGTGAGAAGGAATCTAGGACTGAAGCTTTCTTT.

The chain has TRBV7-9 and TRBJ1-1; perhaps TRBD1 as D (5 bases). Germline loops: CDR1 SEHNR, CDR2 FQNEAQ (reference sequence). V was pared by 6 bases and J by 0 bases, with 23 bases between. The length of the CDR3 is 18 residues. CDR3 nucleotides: TGTGCCAGCAGGGTGCAGCCTCTGGGGCGGGGTATGAACACTGAAGCTTTCTTT. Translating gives CASRVQPLGRGMNTEAFF.

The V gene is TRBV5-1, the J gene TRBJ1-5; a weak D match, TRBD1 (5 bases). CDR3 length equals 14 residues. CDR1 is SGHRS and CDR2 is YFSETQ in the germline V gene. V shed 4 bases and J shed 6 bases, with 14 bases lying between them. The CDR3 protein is CASSRTQGSQPQHF. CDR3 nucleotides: TGCGCCAGCAGCAGAACCCAGGGTTCTCAGCCCCAGCATTTT.

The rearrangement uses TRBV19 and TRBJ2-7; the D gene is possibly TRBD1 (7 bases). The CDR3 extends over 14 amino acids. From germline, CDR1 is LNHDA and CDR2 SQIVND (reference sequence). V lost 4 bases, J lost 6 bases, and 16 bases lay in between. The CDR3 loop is CASSNQGGSAEQYF. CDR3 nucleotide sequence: TGTGCCAGTAGTAACCAGGGGGGCTCCGCCGAGCAGTACTTC.

The CDR3 nucleotides are TGTGCCAGCTCACGGCCCCCCGGGGAGCTGTTTTTT. Amino acid sequence: CASSRPPGELFF. The V gene is TRBV18, the J gene TRBJ2-2; D gene unclear. Trimming took 4 bases from V and 6 from J, leaving 6 bases between them. The CDR3 has 12 amino acids. CDR1 is KGHSH and CDR2 is LQKENI in the germline V gene.

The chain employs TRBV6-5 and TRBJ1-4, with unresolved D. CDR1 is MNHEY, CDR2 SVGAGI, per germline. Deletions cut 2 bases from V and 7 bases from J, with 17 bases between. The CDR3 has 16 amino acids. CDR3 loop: CASSYDPRKASEKLFF. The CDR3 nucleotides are TGTGCCAGCAGTTACGACCCTCGGAAGGCTAGTGAAAAACTGTTTTTT.

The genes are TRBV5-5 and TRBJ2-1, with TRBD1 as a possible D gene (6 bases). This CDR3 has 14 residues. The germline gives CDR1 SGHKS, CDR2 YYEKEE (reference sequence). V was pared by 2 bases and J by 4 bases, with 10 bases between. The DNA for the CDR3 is TGTGCCAGCAGCTTATTACAGGGTTACAATGAGCAGTTCTTC. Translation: CASSLLQGYNEQFF.

CDR3 sequence (DNA): TGTGCCAGCGGTTTAACGGAGTCCACTGAAGCTTTCTTT. Amino acid sequence: CASGLTESTEAFF. The gene calls are TRBV6-5 and TRBJ1-1; D not resolved. The CDR3 runs to 13 residues. Germline-derived CDR1 and CDR2 are MNHEY and SVGAGI. Trimming cost V 8 bases and J 4 bases, with 14 bases left between them.

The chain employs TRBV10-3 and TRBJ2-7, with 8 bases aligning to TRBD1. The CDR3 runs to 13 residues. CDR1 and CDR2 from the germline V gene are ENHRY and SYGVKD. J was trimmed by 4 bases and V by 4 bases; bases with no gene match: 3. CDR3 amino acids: CAISGTGRYEQYF. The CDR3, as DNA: TGTGCCATCAGTGGGACAGGGAGGTACGAGCAGTACTTC.

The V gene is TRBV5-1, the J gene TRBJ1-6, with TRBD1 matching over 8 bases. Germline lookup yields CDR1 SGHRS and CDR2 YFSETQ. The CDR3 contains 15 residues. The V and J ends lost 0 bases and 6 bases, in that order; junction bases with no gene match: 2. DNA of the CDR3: TGCGCCAGCAGCTTGGATCAGGGGGCTAATTCACCCCTCCACTTT. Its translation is CASSLDQGANSPLHF.

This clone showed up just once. CDR3 nucleotide sequence: TGCGCCAGCACCCCCGCGGGGGGGACCTCCTACAATGAGCAGTTCTTC. Translated: CASTPAGGTSYNEQFF. The chain is built from TRBV5-1 and TRBJ2-1, with 9 bases lining up with TRBD2. This CDR3 contains 16 residues. V dropped 6 bases and J dropped 0; count of bases not matched to a gene: 7. Germline lookup yields CDR1 SGHRS and CDR2 YFSETQ.

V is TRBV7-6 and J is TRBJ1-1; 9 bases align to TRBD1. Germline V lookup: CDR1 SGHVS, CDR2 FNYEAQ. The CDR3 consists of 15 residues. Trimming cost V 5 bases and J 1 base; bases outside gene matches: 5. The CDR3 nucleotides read TGTGCCAGCAGCCTCGGGACAGGGCAGAACACTGAAGCTTTCTTT. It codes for CASSLGTGQNTEAFF.

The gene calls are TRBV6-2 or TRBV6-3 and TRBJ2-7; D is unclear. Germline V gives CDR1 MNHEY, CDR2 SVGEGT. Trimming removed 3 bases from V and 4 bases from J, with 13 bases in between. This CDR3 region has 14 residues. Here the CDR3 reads CASSYGKSTYEQYF. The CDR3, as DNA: TGTGCCAGCAGTTATGGTAAAAGTACTTACGAGCAGTACTTC.

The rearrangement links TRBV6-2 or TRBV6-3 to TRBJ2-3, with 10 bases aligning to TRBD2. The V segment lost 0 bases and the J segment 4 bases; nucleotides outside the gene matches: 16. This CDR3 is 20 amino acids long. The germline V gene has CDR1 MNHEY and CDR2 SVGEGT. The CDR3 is CASSYSRDERGGRLPDTQYF. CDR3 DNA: TGTGCCAGCAGTTACTCGCGGGATGAGCGGGGGGGCCGTTTGCCAGATACGCAGTATTTT.

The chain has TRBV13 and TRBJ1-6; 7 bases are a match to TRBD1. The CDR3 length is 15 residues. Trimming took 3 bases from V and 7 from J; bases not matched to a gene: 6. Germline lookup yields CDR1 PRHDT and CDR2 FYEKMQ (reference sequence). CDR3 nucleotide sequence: TGTGCCAGCAGCTTGGAGGGACAGTCCAATTCACCCCTCCACTTT. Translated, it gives CASSLEGQSNSPLHF. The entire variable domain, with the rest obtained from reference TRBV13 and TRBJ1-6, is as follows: AAGVIQSPRHLIKEKRETATLKCYPIPRHDTVYWYQQGPGQDPQFLISFYEKMQSDKGSIPDRFSAQQFSDYHSELNMSSLELGDSALYFCASSLEGQSNSPLHFGNGTRLTVT.

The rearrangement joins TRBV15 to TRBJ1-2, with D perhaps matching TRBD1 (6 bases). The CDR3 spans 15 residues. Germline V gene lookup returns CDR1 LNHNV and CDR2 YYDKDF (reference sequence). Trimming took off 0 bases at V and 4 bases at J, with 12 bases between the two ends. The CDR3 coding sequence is TGTGCCACCAGCAGAGAGGTACAGGGCCTCTATGGCTACACCTTC. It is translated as CATSREVQGLYGYTF.

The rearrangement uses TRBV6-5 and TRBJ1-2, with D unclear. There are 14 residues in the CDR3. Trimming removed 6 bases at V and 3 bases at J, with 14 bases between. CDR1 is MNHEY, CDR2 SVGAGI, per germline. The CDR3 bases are TGTGCCAGCAGATCCGGGGTTGGCGACTATGGCTACACCTTC. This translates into CASRSGVGDYGYTF.

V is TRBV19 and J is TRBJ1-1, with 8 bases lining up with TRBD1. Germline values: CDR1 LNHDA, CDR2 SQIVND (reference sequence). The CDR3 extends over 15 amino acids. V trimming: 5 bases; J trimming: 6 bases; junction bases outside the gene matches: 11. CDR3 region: CASSRTTGVRAEAFF. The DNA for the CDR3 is TGTGCCAGTAGTCGGACGACAGGGGTTCGGGCTGAAGCTTTCTTT.